A single T cell receptor (beta chain) is shown here with its context. This sample was taken from a study of identical twins. Carrying unique molecular identifiers, the cDNA also gained a universal primer site through template switching. TCRdb itself ran the 5' RACE reads through MiXCR, one entry per CDR3 protein. The sample records roughly 200,000 distinct CDR3 sequences, more than 6.5% being singletons. Germline V gene sequence: CDR1 MNHEY, CDR2 SVGEGT. Trimming removed 10 bases from V and 4 bases from J; junction bases left unmatched: 6. The CDR3 runs to 12 residues. These same records also appear under a second study, on yellow fever vaccine responses in identical twins.

The sample taken for sequencing was memory (CD45RO+) T cells sorted from blood. This TCR was recovered from a woman under 30 in good health. The genes are TRBV6-2 or TRBV6-3 and TRBJ1-2; 7 nucleotides align to TRBD1. This CDR3 reads CATATGSYGYTF. Written as DNA, the CDR3 is TGTGCCACCGCGACAGGGAGCTATGGCTACACCTTC.